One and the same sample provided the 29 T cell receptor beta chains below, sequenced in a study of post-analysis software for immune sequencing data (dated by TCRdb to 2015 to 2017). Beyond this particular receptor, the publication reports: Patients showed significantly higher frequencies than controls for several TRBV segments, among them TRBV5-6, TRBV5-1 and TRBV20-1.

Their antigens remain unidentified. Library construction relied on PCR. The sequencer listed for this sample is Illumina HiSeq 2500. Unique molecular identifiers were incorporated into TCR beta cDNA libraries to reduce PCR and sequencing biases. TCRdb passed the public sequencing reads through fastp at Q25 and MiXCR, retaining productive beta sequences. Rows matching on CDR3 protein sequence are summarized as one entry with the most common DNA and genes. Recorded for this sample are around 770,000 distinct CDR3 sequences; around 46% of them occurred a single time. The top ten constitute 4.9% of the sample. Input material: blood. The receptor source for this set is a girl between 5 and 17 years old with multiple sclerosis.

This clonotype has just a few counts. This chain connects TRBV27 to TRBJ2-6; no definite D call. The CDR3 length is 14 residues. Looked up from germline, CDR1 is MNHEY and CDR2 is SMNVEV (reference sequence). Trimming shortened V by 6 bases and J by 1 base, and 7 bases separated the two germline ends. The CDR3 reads CASRPASGANVLTF. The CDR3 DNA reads TGTGCCAGCAGACCCGCTTCTGGGGCCAACGTCCTGACTTTC. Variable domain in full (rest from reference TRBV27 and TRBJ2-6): EAQVTQNPRYLITVTGKKLTVTCSQNMNHEYMSWYRQDPGLGLRQIYYSMNVEVTDKGDVPEGYKVSRKEKRNFPLILESPSPNQTSLYFCASRPASGANVLTFGAGSRLTVL.

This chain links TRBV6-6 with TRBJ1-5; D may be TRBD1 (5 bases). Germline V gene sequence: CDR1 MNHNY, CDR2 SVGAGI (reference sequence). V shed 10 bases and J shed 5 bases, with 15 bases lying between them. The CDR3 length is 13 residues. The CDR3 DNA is TGTGCCACTGAGGGGCAGGGTGATCAGCCCCAGCATTTT. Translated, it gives CATEGQGDQPQHF.

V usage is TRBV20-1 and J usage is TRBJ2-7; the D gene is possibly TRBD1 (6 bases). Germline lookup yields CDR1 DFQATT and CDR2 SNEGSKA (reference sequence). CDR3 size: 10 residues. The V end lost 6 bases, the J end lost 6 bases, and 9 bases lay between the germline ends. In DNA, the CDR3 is TGCAGTGCGGGGGCCGGCGAGCAGTACTTC. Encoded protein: CSAGAGEQYF.

CDR3 protein: CSAKDSGQPQHF. The CDR3 DNA is TGCAGTGCCAAGGACAGTGGGCAGCCCCAGCATTTT. The chain recombines TRBV20-1 with TRBJ1-5, with D possibly matching TRBD1 (6 bases). The germline V and J ends were trimmed by 6 bases and 7 bases, with 13 bases remaining between them. This CDR3 has 12 residues. Looked up from germline, CDR1 is DFQATT and CDR2 is SNEGSKA (reference sequence).

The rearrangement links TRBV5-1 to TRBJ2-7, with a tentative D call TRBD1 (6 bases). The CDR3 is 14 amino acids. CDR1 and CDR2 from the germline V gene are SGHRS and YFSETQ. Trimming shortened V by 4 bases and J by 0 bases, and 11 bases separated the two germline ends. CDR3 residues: CASSPDRHSYEQYF. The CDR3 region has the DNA TGCGCCAGCAGCCCTGACAGGCACTCCTACGAGCAGTACTTC.

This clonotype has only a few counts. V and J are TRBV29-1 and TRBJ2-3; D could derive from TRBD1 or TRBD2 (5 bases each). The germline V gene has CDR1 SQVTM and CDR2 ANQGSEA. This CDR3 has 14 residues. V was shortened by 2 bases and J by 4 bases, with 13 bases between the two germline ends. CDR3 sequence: CSVEIPLGADTQYF. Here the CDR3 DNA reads TGCAGCGTTGAAATCCCTCTGGGGGCAGATACGCAGTATTTT.

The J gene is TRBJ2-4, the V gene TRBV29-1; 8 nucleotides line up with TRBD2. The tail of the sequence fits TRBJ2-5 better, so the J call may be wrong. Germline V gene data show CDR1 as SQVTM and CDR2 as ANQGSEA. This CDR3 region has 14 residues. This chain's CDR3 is CSVEGLAGLETQYF. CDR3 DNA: TGCAGCGTTGAGGGTTTAGCGGGACTGGAGACCCAGTACTTC.

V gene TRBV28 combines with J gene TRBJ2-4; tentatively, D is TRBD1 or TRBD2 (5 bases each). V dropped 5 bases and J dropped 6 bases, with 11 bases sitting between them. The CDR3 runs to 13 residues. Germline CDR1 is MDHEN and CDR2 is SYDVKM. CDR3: CASSRSGTNIQYF. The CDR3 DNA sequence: TGTGCCAGCAGTAGATCCGGGACAAACATTCAGTACTTC.

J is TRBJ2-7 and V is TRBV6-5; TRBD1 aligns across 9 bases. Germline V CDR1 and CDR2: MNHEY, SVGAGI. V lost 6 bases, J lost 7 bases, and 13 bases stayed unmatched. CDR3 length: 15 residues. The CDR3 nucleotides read TGTGCCAGCAGCCAGTGGGGACAGGGCCCCCTTGAGCAGTACTTC. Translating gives CASSQWGQGPLEQYF.

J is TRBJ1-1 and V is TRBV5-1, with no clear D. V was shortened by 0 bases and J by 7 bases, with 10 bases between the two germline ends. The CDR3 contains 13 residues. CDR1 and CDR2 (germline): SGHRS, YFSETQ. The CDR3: CASSLGEELEAFF. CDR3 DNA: TGCGCCAGCAGCTTGGGGGAGGAACTTGAAGCTTTCTTT.

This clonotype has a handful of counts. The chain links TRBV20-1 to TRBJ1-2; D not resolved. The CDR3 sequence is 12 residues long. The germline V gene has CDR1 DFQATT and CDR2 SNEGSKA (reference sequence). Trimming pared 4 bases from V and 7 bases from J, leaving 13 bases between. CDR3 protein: CSANILSGGYTF. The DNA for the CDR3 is TGCAGTGCTAATATCCTTTCCGGTGGCTACACCTTC.

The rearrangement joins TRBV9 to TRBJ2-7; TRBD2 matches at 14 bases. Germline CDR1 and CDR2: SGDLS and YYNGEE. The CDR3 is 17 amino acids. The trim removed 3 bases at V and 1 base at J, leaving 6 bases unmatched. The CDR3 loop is CASSAGTSGSFSYEQYF. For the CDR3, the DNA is TGTGCCAGCAGCGCCGGGACTAGCGGGAGTTTTTCCTACGAGCAGTACTTC.

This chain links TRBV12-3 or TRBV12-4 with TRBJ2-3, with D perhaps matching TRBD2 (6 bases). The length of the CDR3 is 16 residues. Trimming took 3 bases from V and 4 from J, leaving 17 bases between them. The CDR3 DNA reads TGTGCCAGCAGTTTCCCTAGCGCTAGAGGGTCAGATACGCAGTATTTT. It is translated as CASSFPSARGSDTQYF.

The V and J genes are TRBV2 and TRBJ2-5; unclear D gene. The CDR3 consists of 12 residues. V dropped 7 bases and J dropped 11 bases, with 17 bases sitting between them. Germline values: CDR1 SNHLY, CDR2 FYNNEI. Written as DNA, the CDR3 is TGTGCCAGCAATCGGGCCAACAATCAGCAGTACTTC. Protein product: CASNRANNQQYF.

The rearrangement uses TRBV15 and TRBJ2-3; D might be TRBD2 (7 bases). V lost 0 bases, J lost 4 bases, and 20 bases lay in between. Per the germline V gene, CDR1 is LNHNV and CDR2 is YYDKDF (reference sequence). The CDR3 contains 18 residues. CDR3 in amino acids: CATSREGGAGAISDTQYF. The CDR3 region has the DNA TGTGCCACCAGCAGAGAGGGGGGGGCGGGAGCGATCTCAGATACGCAGTATTTT.

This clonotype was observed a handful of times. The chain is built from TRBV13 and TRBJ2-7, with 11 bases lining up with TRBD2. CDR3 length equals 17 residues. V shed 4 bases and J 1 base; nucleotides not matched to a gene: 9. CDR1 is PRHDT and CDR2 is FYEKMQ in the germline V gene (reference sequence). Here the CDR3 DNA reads TGTGCCAGCAGCTCCCAAGTAGCGGGAGGGGAGTCCTACGAGCAGTACTTC. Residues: CASSSQVAGGESYEQYF.

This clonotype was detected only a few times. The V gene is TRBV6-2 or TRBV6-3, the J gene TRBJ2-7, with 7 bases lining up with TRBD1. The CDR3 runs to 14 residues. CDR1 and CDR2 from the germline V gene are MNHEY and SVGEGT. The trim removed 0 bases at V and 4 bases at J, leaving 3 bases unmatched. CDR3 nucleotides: TGTGCCAGCAGTTACTCGGGACAGTTGTACGAGCAGTACTTC. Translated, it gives CASSYSGQLYEQYF.

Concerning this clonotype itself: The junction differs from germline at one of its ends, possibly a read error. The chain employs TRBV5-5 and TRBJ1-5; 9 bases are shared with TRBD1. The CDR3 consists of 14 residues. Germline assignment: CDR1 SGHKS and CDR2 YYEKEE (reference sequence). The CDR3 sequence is CVSSGQGKSQPQHF. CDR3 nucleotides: TGTGTCAGCAGCGGACAGGGGAAAAGCCAGCCCCAGCATTTT.

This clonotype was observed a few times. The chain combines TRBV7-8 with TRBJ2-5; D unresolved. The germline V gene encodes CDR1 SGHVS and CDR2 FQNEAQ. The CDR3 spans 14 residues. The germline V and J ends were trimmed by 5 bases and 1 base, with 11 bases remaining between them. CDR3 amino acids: CASSPVGTQETQYF. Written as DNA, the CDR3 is TGTGCCAGCAGCCCGGTCGGAACCCAAGAGACCCAGTACTTC.

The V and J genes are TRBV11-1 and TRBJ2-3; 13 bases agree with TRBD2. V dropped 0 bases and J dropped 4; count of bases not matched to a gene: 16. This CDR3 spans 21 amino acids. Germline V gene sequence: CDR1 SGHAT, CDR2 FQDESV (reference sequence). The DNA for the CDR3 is TGTGCCAGCAGCTTAGCCCCGGGACAAGAAGGACTAGCGGGAGTTGCAGATACGCAGTATTTT. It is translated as CASSLAPGQEGLAGVADTQYF.

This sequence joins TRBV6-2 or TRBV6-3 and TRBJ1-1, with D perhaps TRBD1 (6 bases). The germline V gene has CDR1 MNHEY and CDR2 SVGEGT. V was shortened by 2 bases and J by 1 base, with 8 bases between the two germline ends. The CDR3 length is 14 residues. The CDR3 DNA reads TGTGCCAGCAGTTACGTGGGGGCGAACACTGAAGCTTTCTTT. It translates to CASSYVGANTEAFF.

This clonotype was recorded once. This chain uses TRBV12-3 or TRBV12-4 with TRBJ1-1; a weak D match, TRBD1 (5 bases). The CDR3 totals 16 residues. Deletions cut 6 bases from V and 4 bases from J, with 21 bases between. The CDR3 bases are TGTGCCAGCAGAGAGACAGCAACTAGTACCCTCACTGAAGCTTTCTTT. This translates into CASRETATSTLTEAFF.

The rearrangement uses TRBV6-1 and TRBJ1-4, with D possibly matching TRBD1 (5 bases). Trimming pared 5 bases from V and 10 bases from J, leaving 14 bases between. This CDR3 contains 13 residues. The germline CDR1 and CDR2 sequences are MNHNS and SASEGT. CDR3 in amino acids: CASSPRGSPKLFF. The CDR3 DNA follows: TGTGCCAGCAGTCCCCGGGGCAGCCCAAAACTGTTTTTT.

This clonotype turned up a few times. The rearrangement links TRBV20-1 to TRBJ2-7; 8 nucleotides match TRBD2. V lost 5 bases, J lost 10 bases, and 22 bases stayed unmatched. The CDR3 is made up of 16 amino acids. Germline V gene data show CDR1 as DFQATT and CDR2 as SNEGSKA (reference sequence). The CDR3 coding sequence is TGCAGTGCTCCTCGGCCGGGACTAGGGGCCGACGGGGCCCAGTACTTC. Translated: CSAPRPGLGADGAQYF.

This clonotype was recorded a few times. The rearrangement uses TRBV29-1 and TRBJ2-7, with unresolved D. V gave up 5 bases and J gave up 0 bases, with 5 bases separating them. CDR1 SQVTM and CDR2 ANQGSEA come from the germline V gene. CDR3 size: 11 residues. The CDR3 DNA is TGCAGCGTTCAGTACTCCTACGAGCAGTACTTC. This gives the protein CSVQYSYEQYF.

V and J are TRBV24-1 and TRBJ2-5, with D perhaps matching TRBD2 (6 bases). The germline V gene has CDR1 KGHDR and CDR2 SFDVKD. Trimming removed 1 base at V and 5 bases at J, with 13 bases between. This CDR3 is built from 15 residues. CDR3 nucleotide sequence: TGTGCCACCAGTGATTTAGAGGAGGGTGGGGAGACCCAGTACTTC. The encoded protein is CATSDLEEGGETQYF.

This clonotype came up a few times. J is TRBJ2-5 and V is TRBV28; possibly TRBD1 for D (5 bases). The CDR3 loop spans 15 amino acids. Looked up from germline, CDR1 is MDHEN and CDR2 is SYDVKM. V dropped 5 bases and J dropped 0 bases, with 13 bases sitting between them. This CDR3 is CASSPPPGHQETQYF. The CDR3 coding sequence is TGTGCCAGCAGTCCGCCCCCAGGGCACCAAGAGACCCAGTACTTC.

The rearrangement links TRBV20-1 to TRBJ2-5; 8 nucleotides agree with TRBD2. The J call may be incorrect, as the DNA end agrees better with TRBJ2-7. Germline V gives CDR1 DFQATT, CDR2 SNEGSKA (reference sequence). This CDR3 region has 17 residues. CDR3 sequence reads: CSARDRLAGFLAYEQYF. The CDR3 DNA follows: TGCAGTGCTAGAGATCGGCTAGCGGGCTTCCTGGCCTACGAGCAGTACTTC.

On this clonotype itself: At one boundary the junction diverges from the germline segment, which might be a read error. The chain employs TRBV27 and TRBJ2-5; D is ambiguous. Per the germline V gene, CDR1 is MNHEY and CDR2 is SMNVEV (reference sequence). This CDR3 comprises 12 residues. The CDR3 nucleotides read TGTGCCAGCAGTGTGAACGGTCTAAACCCAAACTTC. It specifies CASSVNGLNPNF.